This passage covers 30 T cell receptor beta chains from one sample sequenced in a study of shared clonotypes between healthy human individuals. Generated by immunoSEQ multiplex PCR, the TCRdb table keeps only in-frame clones and is missing some. Of some 450,000 clones detected, around 77% appear once; the ten largest clones hold about 12%. Sequencing was carried out using PBMCs. Source of these receptors: a woman aged 40 to 50 in good health. Some clones in this sample may be carry-over from other donors' samples.

Remarks on this clone: This probably arose from a read error, given a far larger clone one base away. The CDR3 region has the DNA TGTGCCAGCAGCCATTCTTCTAGCGGCCAAGAGGCCCAGTACTTC. Translating gives CASSHSSSGQEAQYF. The gene calls are TRBV4-2 and TRBJ2-5; 7 nucleotides match TRBD2. The CDR3 contains 15 residues. Germline V CDR1 and CDR2: LGHNA, YNFKEQ.

The chain carries TRBV28 and TRBJ2-2; no reliable D call. Germline CDR1 reads MDHEN; CDR2 reads SYDVKM. CDR3 size: 11 residues. The V and J ends lost 6 bases and 7 bases respectively, with 6 bases between them. The CDR3 coding sequence is TGTGCCAGCAGCCGTCACGGGGAGCTGTTTTTT. Translation gives CASSRHGELFF.

The chain recombines TRBV7-9 with TRBJ1-1; TRBD1 agrees at 9 bases. CDR1 SEHNR and CDR2 FQNEAQ come from the germline V gene (reference sequence). V was pared by 3 bases and J by 1 base, with 3 bases of the junction left unmatched. The CDR3 loop spans 15 amino acids. The CDR3 bases are TGTGCCAGCAGCTTTGGACAGGGGACGAACACTGAAGCTTTCTTT. Translated, it gives CASSFGQGTNTEAFF.

A remark on this clone: Possible read error: a much larger clone is one base away. This rearrangement joins TRBV4-2 to TRBJ2-2; 8 nucleotides match TRBD1. The CDR3 runs to 14 residues. The germline CDR1 and CDR2 sequences are LGHNA and YNFKEQ. CDR3 in amino acids: CASSQDREVGELSF. The CDR3 DNA is TGTGCCAGCAGCCAGGACAGGGAGGTCGGGGAGCTGTCTTTT.

Concerning this clone itself: A far larger clone is one base from this, pointing to a likely read error. The J gene is TRBJ2-4, the V gene TRBV4-1; TRBD1 might be the D (5 bases). V was pared by 1 base and J by 12 bases, with 31 bases between. This CDR3 is 19 amino acids long. Germline CDR1 MGHRA, CDR2 YSYEKL. In DNA, the CDR3 is TGCGCCAGCAGCCAAGGGAATAGGTTTGTCTTTAGCCGGGCGGACACTCAGTACTTC. Its protein is CASSQGNRFVFSRADTQYF.

The chain recombines TRBV7-9 with TRBJ1-2; no clear D. Germline lookup yields CDR1 SEHNR and CDR2 FQNEAQ (reference sequence). The ends were cut back, 2 bases at V and 4 bases at J, with 11 bases in the middle. The CDR3 contains 14 residues. CDR3 protein: CASSLPARRYGYTF. CDR3 DNA: TGTGCCAGCAGCTTACCGGCCAGGCGCTATGGCTACACCTTC.

CDR3 residues: CASSRTGTGGYEQYF. DNA of the CDR3: TGCGCCAGCAGCAGAACCGGGACAGGGGGCTACGAGCAGTACTTC. The chain combines TRBV5-1 with TRBJ2-7, with TRBD1 matching over 11 bases. Per germline, CDR1 SGHRS and CDR2 YFSETQ. The CDR3 has 15 amino acids. V was clipped by 4 bases and J by 3 bases; unmatched bases: 6.

The chain joins TRBV6-6 to TRBJ2-5, with 10 bases aligning to TRBD2. J gave up 2 bases and V 7 bases, and 7 bases lay outside the gene matches. The germline gives CDR1 MNHNY, CDR2 SVGAGI (reference sequence). The CDR3 is 15 amino acids. The CDR3 bases are TGTGCCAGCAAAACAGCGGGAGGGCCGCAAGAGACCCAGTACTTC. This codes for CASKTAGGPQETQYF.

This clone showed up many times. Other DNA sequences in the same sample also yield this CDR3. The rearrangement joins TRBV11-2 to TRBJ2-2, with a possible D match to TRBD2 (6 bases). The CDR3 is made up of 13 amino acids. Per germline, CDR1 SGHAT and CDR2 FQNNGV. V lost 1 base, J lost 6 bases, and 6 bases lay in between. Here the CDR3 DNA reads TGTGCCAGCAGCTTAGGGGGGGCCGGGGAGCTGTTTTTT. It translates to CASSLGGAGELFF.

A note on this clone: A far more abundant clone sits one base away, making this likely a read error. Other DNA sequences within the sample encode an identical CDR3. V is TRBV6-1 and J is TRBJ1-1, with D perhaps TRBD1 (5 bases). The CDR3 has 14 amino acids. Trimming took 6 bases from V and 10 from J, leaving 21 bases between them. CDR1 is MNHNS, CDR2 SASEGT, per germline. The CDR3 nucleotides are TGTGCCAGCAGCGAAAGGGGCTCGACCCTGGGAGCTTTCTTT. Amino acids: CASSERGSTLGAFF.

This chain connects TRBV30 to TRBJ2-1, with 7 bases aligning to TRBD2. The CDR3 length is 17 residues. The V gene end was trimmed by 2 bases and the J gene end by 4 bases; junction bases not matched to a gene: 14. Germline values: CDR1 GTSNPN, CDR2 SVGIG (reference sequence). CDR3 DNA sequence: TGTGCCTGGAGTTACTCTAAGGAGCGGGACCCTTACAATGAGCAGTTCTTC. The encoded protein is CAWSYSKERDPYNEQFF. Looking up the rest from reference TRBV30 and TRBJ2-1 gives the full variable domain: SQTIHQWPATLVQPVGSPLSLECTVEGTSNPNLYWYRQAAGRGLQLLFYSVGIGQISSEVPQNLSASRPQDRQFILSSKKLLLSDSGFYLCAWSYSKERDPYNEQFFGPGTRLTVL.

In DNA, the CDR3 is TGTGCCATCAGTGAGTCTGTAGGCAAAGGAGGGTTACAGCCCCAGCATTTT. Encoded protein: CAISESVGKGGLQPQHF. The chain couples TRBV10-3 to TRBJ1-5; no clear D. The ends were cut back, 0 bases at V and 7 bases at J, with 19 bases in the middle. The germline V gene has CDR1 ENHRY and CDR2 SYGVKD. This CDR3 spans 17 amino acids.

The DNA for the CDR3 is TGTGCCAGCAGTTTAGCCCGCGGGACCACCTATGGCTACACCTTC. This translates into CASSLARGTTYGYTF. V usage is TRBV28 and J usage is TRBJ1-2; possibly TRBD1 for D (5 bases). CDR1 is MDHEN, CDR2 SYDVKM, per germline. Trimming left V 2 bases short and J 4 bases short, with 14 bases between. The CDR3 contains 15 residues.

This clone was detected many times. This sequence joins TRBV9 and TRBJ1-5; 7 bases match TRBD1. CDR1 and CDR2 (germline): SGDLS, YYNGEE. CDR3 size: 14 residues. DNA of the CDR3: TGTGCTAACGTTAGGGGGCCCGGCAATCAGCCCCAGCATTTT. This codes for CANVRGPGNQPQHF.

The V gene is TRBV19, the J gene TRBJ2-1; 8 bases are shared with TRBD2. The CDR3 runs to 13 residues. Germline V gives CDR1 LNHDA, CDR2 SQIVND (reference sequence). J lost 6 bases, V lost 10 bases, and 8 bases had no gene match. This chain's CDR3 is CATASGYPNEQFF. Written as DNA, the CDR3 is TGTGCCACTGCTAGCGGGTATCCCAATGAGCAGTTCTTC.

The chain combines TRBV5-1 with TRBJ2-7; 8 nucleotides agree with TRBD2. The CDR3 covers 14 residues. Germline V gives CDR1 SGHRS, CDR2 YFSETQ. With 5 bases clipped from V and 4 bases from J, the junction kept 8 bases outside the gene matches. CDR3 amino acids: CASRAVAGPYEQYF. Written as DNA, the CDR3 is TGCGCCAGCAGGGCGGTAGCGGGGCCTTACGAGCAGTACTTC. The variable domain in full, with the rest retrieved from reference TRBV5-1 and TRBJ2-7, is KAGVTQTPRYLIKTRGQQVTLSCSPISGHRSVSWYQQTPGQGLQFLFEYFSETQRNKGNFPGRFSGRQFSNSRSEMNVSTLELGDSALYLCASRAVAGPYEQYFGPGTRLTVT.

This clone came up a few times. The genes are TRBV19 and TRBJ2-6; D remains ambiguous. Trimming pared 3 bases from V and 2 bases from J, leaving 8 bases between. Germline CDR1 and CDR2: LNHDA and SQIVND (reference sequence). The CDR3 loop spans 15 amino acids. CDR3 DNA sequence: TGTGCCAGTAGTATCCCTGGGGCTGGGGCCAACGTCCTGACTTTC. Amino acid sequence: CASSIPGAGANVLTF.

This chain connects TRBV28 to TRBJ1-5; D remains unclear. Germline-derived CDR1 and CDR2 are MDHEN and SYDVKM. The CDR3 covers 15 residues. Trimming left V 6 bases short and J 2 bases short, with 14 bases between. The CDR3 nucleotides read TGTGCCAGCAGAGGACCCTCTCGGGGCAATCAGCCCCAGCATTTT. It translates to CASRGPSRGNQPQHF.

The chain employs TRBV3-2 and TRBJ1-1; the table names TRBD1, a call not compared with the DNA. TRBV3-2 corresponds to a pseudogene. CDR3 size: 9 residues. CDR3 amino acids: CASSPKAFF. DNA for the CDR3: TGTGCCAGCAGCCCCAAAGCTTTCTTT.

CDR3 in amino acids: CARGPGLSSYNEQFF. CDR3 in DNA: TGTGCCAGGGGGCCGGGACTCAGCTCCTACAATGAGCAGTTCTTC. This rearrangement joins TRBV5-8 to TRBJ2-1; tentative D call: TRBD2 (6 bases). The CDR3 covers 15 residues. Deletions cut 8 bases from V and 0 bases from J, with 15 bases between. The germline gives CDR1 SGHTS, CDR2 YDEGEE.

The chain has TRBV6-5 and TRBJ1-2; no definite D call. CDR3 size: 14 residues. Germline-derived CDR1 and CDR2 are MNHEY and SVGAGI. V shed 5 bases and J shed 2 bases, with 12 bases lying between them. The CDR3 DNA reads as TGTGCCAGCAGTGTAAGATTAGGGAACTATGGCTACACCTTC. Translation gives CASSVRLGNYGYTF.

This chain links TRBV29-1 with TRBJ1-2, with no clear D. Per germline, CDR1 SQVTM and CDR2 ANQGSEA. This CDR3 region has 11 residues. CDR3 nucleotide sequence: TGCGGCGCCGGGGAGAGCTATGGCTACACCTTC. Its translation is CGAGESYGYTF.

Remarks on this clone: This likely came from a read error, as a far larger clone is one base away. The same CDR3 can be traced to other DNA sequences in this sample. This sequence joins TRBV7-2 and TRBJ2-7; a possible D gene is TRBD2 (6 bases). The CDR3 totals 15 residues. Germline-derived CDR1 and CDR2 are SGHTA and FQGNSA. CDR3 amino acids: CASSSEGLGAYEQYF. The DNA of the CDR3 is TGCGCCAGCAGCTCAGAGGGACTCGGAGCCTACGAGCAGTACTTC.

Concerning this clone itself: A much larger clonotype is one base distant, so this may be a read error. V usage is TRBV5-1 and J usage is TRBJ2-3; a weak D match, TRBD2 (6 bases). The CDR3 covers 14 residues. Per germline, CDR1 SGHRS and CDR2 YFSETQ. As DNA, the CDR3 is TGCGCCAGCAGCTTGGGGGAGGTGACAGATATGCAGTATTTT. Translated, it gives CASSLGEVTDMQYF. Filled out from reference TRBV5-1 and TRBJ2-3, the complete variable domain reads KAGVTQTPRYLIKTRGQQVTLSCSPISGHRSVSWYQQTPGQGLQFLFEYFSETQRNKGNFPGRFSGRQFSNSRSEMNVSTLELGDSALYLCASSLGEVTDMQYFGPGTRLTVL.

The chain joins TRBV27 to TRBJ2-7; 10 bases fit TRBD2. V lost 4 bases to trimming and J lost 2 bases; unmatched junction nucleotides: 5. CDR1 is MNHEY and CDR2 is SMNVEV in the germline V gene (reference sequence). The CDR3 is 15 amino acids. DNA of the CDR3: TGTGCCAGCAGTTCCCCAGCGGGAGGGACCTACGAGCAGTACTTC. Translating it yields CASSSPAGGTYEQYF.

This chain connects TRBV9 to TRBJ2-1; 9 nucleotides agree with TRBD2. Trimming at V came to 4 bases and at J to 5 bases, leaving 7 bases not matched to a gene. Germline CDR1 and CDR2: SGDLS and YYNGEE. There are 15 residues in the CDR3. The CDR3 protein is CASSIRTSVNNEQFF. The CDR3 DNA sequence: TGTGCCAGCAGCATTAGGACTAGCGTTAACAATGAGCAGTTCTTC. Full variable domain (outside the CDR3, taken from reference TRBV9 and TRBJ2-1): DSGVTQTPKHLITATGQRVTLRCSPRSGDLSVYWYQQSLDQGLQFLIQYYNGEERAKGNILERFSAQQFPDLHSELNLSSLELGDSALYFCASSIRTSVNNEQFFGPGTRLTVL.

This chain joins TRBV11-2 and TRBJ1-5, with a possible D match to TRBD1 (5 bases). Trimming cost V 4 bases and J 3 bases, with 10 bases left between them. The length of the CDR3 is 14 residues. Per the germline V gene, CDR1 is SGHAT and CDR2 is FQNNGV. The CDR3 loop reads CASSSWDSNQPQHF. CDR3 DNA sequence: TGTGCCAGCAGCTCCTGGGACTCCAATCAGCCCCAGCATTTT.

This clone is a singleton in its sample. The chain joins TRBV28 to TRBJ2-7; TRBD2 matches 8 bases. Germline lookup yields CDR1 MDHEN and CDR2 SYDVKM. V shed 6 bases, J shed 3 bases, and the junction held 10 bases outside the gene matches. CDR3 size: 15 residues. The CDR3 is CASSVRGAFNYEQYF. The CDR3 bases are TGTGCCAGCAGCGTGCGGGGGGCGTTCAACTACGAGCAGTACTTC. Drawing the rest from reference TRBV28 and TRBJ2-7, the complete variable domain is DVKVTQSSRYLVKRTGEKVFLECVQDMDHENMFWYRQDPGLGLRLIYFSYDVKMKEKGDIPEGYSVSREKKERFSLILESASTNQTSMYLCASSVRGAFNYEQYFGPGTRLTVT.

The rearrangement uses TRBV29-1 and TRBJ2-1; TRBD2 aligns across 11 bases. Germline V gene lookup returns CDR1 SQVTM and CDR2 ANQGSEA. Unmatched junction bases numbered 7, after V lost 5 bases and J lost 7 bases. This CDR3 has 14 amino acids. The chain's CDR3 is CSVIPGLAENEQFF. CDR3 DNA sequence: TGCAGCGTTATTCCGGGACTAGCGGAGAATGAGCAGTTCTTC.

The chain couples TRBV15 to TRBJ2-5, with D unresolved. Germline V CDR1 and CDR2: LNHNV, YYDKDF (reference sequence). The germline V and J ends were trimmed by 1 base and 1 base, with 7 bases remaining between them. This CDR3 region has 14 residues. The CDR3 is CATSRAGTQETQYF. The CDR3 DNA is TGTGCCACCAGCAGAGCGGGCACCCAAGAGACCCAGTACTTC. The variable domain in full, completed from reference TRBV15 and TRBJ2-5, reads DAMVIQNPRYQVTQFGKPVTLSCSQTLNHNVMYWYQQKSSQAPKLLFHYYDKDFNNEADTPDNFQSRRPNTSFCFLDIRSPGLGDTAMYLCATSRAGTQETQYFGPGTRLLVL.